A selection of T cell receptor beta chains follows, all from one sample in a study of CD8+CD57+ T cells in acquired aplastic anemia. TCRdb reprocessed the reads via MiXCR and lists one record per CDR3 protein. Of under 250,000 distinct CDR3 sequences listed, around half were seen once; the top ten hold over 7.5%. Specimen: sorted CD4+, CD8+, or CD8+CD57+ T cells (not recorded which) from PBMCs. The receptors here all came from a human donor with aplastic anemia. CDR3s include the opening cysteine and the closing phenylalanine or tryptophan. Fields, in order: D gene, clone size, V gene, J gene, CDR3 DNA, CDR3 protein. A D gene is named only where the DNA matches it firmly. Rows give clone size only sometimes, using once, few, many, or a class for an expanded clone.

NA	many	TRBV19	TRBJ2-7	TGTGCCAGTAGTATCATGGGGAACGAGCAGTACTTC	CASSIMGNEQYF
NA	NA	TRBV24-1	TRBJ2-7	TGTGCCAGCGAGGGGGATTCTGTCGGCGAGCAGTACTTC	CASEGDSVGEQYF
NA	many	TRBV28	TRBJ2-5	TGTGCCAGCAGTATGGGCCAGACGTACCAAGAGACCCAGTACTTC	CASSMGQTYQETQYF
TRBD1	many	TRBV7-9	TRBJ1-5	TGTGCCAGCAGCTTAGCGGACAGGGTGGAAAATCAGCCCCAGCATTTT	CASSLADRVENQPQHF
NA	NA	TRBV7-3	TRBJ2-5	TGTGCCAGCAGCATGGCTGGACGGGGACACCAAGAGACCCAGTACTTC	CASSMAGRGHQETQYF
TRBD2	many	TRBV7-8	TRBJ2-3	TGTGCCAGCAGCTCGGGGCAGATAGCGGGGGCTTACACAGATACGCAGTATTTT	CASSSGQIAGAYTDTQYF
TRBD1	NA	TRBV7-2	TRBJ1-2	TGTGCCAGCAGCTCCCCGACAGGGGTCTATGGCTACACCTTC	CASSSPTGVYGYTF
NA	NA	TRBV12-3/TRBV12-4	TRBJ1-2	TGTGCCAGCAGTTTGGGTTCAACAGGCCACTATGGCTACACCTTC	CASSLGSTGHYGYTF
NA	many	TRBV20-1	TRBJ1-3	TGCAGTGCCCGGACAGTTTTTGGAAACACCATATATTTT	CSARTVFGNTIYF
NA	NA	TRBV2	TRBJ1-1	TGTGCCAGCAGTCAGGACAGTCGTGAAGCTTTCTTT	CASSQDSREAFF
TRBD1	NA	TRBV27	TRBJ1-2	TGTGCCAGCCGTATCCGCTTTGGACAGGGAAACTATGGCTACACCTTC	CASRIRFGQGNYGYTF
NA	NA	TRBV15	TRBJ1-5	TGTGCCACCAGCAGATTTGACAGGATCCGCAATCAGCCCCAGCATTTT	CATSRFDRIRNQPQHF
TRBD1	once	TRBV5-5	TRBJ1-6	TGCGCCAGCAGCATCTTAGACAGGGGTGGTTCACCCCTCCACTTT	CASSILDRGGSPLHF
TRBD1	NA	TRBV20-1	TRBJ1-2	TGCAGTGCTAATCCCCATTCCGGGACAGGGCATGGCTACACCTTC	CSANPHSGTGHGYTF
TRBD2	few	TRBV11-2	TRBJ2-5	TGTGCCAGCAGCTTCCGCCGGGACTATGATGAGACCCAGTACTTC	CASSFRRDYDETQYF
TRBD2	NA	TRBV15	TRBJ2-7	TGTGCCACTAATAGCGGGAGGGAGAGGTACGAGCAGTACTTC	CATNSGRERYEQYF
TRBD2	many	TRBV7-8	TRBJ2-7	TGTGCCAGCAGCACTGGACTAGCGGGCTCCTACGAGCAGTACTTC	CASSTGLAGSYEQYF
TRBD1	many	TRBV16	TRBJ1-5	TGTGCCAGCAGCCTTAAGCCCGGGACAGGGAATCAGCCCCAGCATTTT	CASSLKPGTGNQPQHF
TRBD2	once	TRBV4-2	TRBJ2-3	TGTGCCAGCAGGACTAGCGGGAGGGGGACAGATACGCAGTATTTT	CASRTSGRGTDTQYF
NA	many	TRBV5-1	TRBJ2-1	TGCGCCAGCAGCTGGGGTAGAGGAATAAAATACAATGAGCAGTTCTTC	CASSWGRGIKYNEQFF
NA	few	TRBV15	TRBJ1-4	TGTGCCACCCGGATCGACAGGAATGAAAAACTGTTTTTT	CATRIDRNEKLFF
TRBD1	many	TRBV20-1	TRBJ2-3	TGCAGTGCTACCCCACCCGGGACAGGGGCATTCACAGATACGCAGTATTTT	CSATPPGTGAFTDTQYF
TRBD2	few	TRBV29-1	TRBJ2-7	TGCAGCGTCCGTAGCGGGATCTCCCACGAGCAGTACTTC	CSVRSGISHEQYF
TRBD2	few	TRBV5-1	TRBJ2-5	TGCGCCAGCAGCAAAGGACTAGCGGGGAGTAACCAAGAGACCCAGTACTTC	CASSKGLAGSNQETQYF
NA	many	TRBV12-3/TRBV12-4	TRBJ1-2	TGTGCCAGCATCCACCCCGAAGACTATGGCTACACCTTC	CASIHPEDYGYTF
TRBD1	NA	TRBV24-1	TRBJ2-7	TGTGCCAGCAGACCAACAGGGGGTAGCGAGCAGTACTTC	CASRPTGGSEQYF
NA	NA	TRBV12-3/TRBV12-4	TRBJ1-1	TGTGGCAGCAGTTTCGGAGTAAACACTGAAGCTTTCTTT	CGSSFGVNTEAFF
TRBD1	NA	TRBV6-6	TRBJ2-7	TGTGCCAGCAGGCCCGGGACAGGGGAGCGCGAGCAGTACTTC	CASRPGTGEREQYF
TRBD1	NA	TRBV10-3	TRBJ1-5	TGTGCCATCAGTGATTCGACAGGGAGAGGCAATCAGCCCCAGCATTTT	CAISDSTGRGNQPQHF
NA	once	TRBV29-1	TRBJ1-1	TGCAGCGTTGAAACAGGGAACACTGAAGCTTTCTTT	CSVETGNTEAFF
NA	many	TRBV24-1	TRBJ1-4	TGTGCCACCAGTGATTGGACAGCTCCCCATGAAAAACTGTTTTTT	CATSDWTAPHEKLFF
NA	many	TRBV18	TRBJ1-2	TGTGCCAGCTCACAGACCGAGAACTATGGCTACACCTTC	CASSQTENYGYTF
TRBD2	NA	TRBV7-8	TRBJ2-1	TGTGCCAGCAGCGAGGCTAGCGGGAGGGCCGTTGAGCAGTTCTTC	CASSEASGRAVEQFF
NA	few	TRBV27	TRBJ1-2	TGTGCCAGCAGTTTATCGCCCGGGTATGGCTACACCTTC	CASSLSPGYGYTF
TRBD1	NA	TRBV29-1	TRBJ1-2	TGCAGCGGGACAGGGCCGAGAGGCTACACCTTC	CSGTGPRGYTF
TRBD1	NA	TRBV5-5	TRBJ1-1	TGTGCCAGCAGCCCGGACAGGGGTTGGGTGAACACTGAAGCTTTCTTT	CASSPDRGWVNTEAFF
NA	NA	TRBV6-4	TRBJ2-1	TGTGCCAGCAGTGAACGGACAGTAAATCCCTACAATGAGCAGTTCTTC	CASSERTVNPYNEQFF
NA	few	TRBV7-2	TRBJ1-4	TGTGCCAGCAGCTTAGTACGGACTAATGAAAAACTGTTTTTT	CASSLVRTNEKLFF
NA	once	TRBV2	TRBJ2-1	TGTGCCAAGATGTCGCCGAACTTCAATGAGCAGTTCTTC	CAKMSPNFNEQFF
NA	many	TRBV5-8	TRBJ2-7	TGTGCCAGCAGCTCCTTGCCGGGCTCGGAGCAGTACTTC	CASSSLPGSEQYF
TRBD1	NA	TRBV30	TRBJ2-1	TGTGCCTGGGGACAGGGGGCCTATGAGCAGTTCTTC	CAWGQGAYEQFF
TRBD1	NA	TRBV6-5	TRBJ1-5	TGTGCCAGCAGTTGGACAGGGGGCGATCAGCCCCAGCATTTT	CASSWTGGDQPQHF
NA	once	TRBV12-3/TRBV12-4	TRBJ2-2	TGTGCCAGCAGTCCCTCCTCCGGCACCGGGGAGCTGCTTTTT	CASSPSSGTGELLF
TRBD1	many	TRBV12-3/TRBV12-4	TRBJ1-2	TGTGCCAGCAGGGGACAGGGGAACTATGGCTACACCTTC	CASRGQGNYGYTF
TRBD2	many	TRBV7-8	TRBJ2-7	TGTGCCAGCAGCTTAGCGCGACTAGCGGGGACCTACGAGCAGTACTTC	CASSLARLAGTYEQYF
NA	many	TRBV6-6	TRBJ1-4	TGTGCCAGCAGTTCAGGGCTTAATGAAAAACTGTTTTTT	CASSSGLNEKLFF
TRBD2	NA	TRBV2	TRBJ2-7	TGTGCCAGCAGGCCCGGGACTAGCGTCGAGCAGTACTTC	CASRPGTSVEQYF
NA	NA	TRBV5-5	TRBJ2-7	TGTGCCAGCACAGGGACTGACTCCTACGAGCAGTACTTC	CASTGTDSYEQYF
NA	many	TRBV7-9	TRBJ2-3	TGTGCCAGCAGCACCCCAATGAGAACTGATCATACTAGCACAGATACGCAGTATTTT	CASSTPMRTDHTSTDTQYF
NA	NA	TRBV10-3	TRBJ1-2	TGTGCCATCAGTGAGCATACAACAGGGTTGAATGGCTACACCTTC	CAISEHTTGLNGYTF
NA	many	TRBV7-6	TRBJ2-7	TGTGCCAGCAGCCCCGGGGAAAACTACGAGCAGTACTTC	CASSPGENYEQYF
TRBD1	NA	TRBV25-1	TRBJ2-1	TGTGCCAGCAGTGACCGGACAGGTTTCAATGAGCAGTTCTTC	CASSDRTGFNEQFF
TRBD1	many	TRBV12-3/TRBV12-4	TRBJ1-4	TGTGCCAGCAGTTCCGGACAGGGGGGCACAACTAATGAAAAACTGTTTTTT	CASSSGQGGTTNEKLFF
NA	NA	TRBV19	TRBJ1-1	TGTGCCAGTAGAGATGTATCGGACACTGAAGCTTTCTTT	CASRDVSDTEAFF
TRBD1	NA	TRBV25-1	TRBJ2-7	TGTGCCAGCAGTGAACGGGACAGGGGCCCCACCTACGAGCAGTACTTC	CASSERDRGPTYEQYF
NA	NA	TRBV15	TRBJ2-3	TGTGCCACCAGCAGAGATCAGGGAGATACGCAGTATTTT	CATSRDQGDTQYF
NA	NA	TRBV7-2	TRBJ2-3	TGTGCCAGCAGCTCAAACCCGAGACTCTTCGAGGATACGCAGTATTTT	CASSSNPRLFEDTQYF
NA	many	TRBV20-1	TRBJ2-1	TGCAGTGCTAGAGGTTTAATTAATGAGCAGTTCTTC	CSARGLINEQFF
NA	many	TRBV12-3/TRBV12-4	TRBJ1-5	TGTGCCAGCAGTTTAGCGACCCTAAGGAGCAATCAGCCCCAGCATTTT	CASSLATLRSNQPQHF
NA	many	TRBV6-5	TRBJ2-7	TGTGCCAGCAGTTACCGGCGCGGTGGGGGCGAGCAGTACTTC	CASSYRRGGGEQYF